The present T cell receptor beta chain was sequenced within a study of blood T cell repertoires in COVID-19 (TCRdb year 2020). For the study in its entirety: Samples covering the acute and convalescent phases of COVID-19 were provided by collaborators in the United States, Italy and Spain. Samples were obtained from the ongoing ImmuneRACE study (first 160 participants) and from 950 to 1,500 subjects provided by 6 global collaborators. Nearly every sample came with metadata listing a de-identified subject ID, COVID-19 status, age in years and sex. Subjects who had been exposed to COVID-19, were actively infected with it, or had recovered from it provided the deeply sampled blood TCRbeta repertoires that made up the dataset. HLA class I and class II types, where available, came from metadata supplied by the sample provider rather than from assay-based typing. The prospective study material was composed of cDNA or gDNA derived from T cells, B-cell-depleted T cells, or PBMCs. A freely available public database, intended as a resource for researchers studying the immune response to SARS-CoV-2, is where the repertoires were released.

Study-level results and caveats: Clinical and demographic metadata were provided uncurated, with the amount varying by source and participant.

This clone appeared a single time. Its recognized antigen is unknown. Base qualities are not at hand, and no much larger clone is one base apart. TCRbeta CDR3 regions were amplified from genomic DNA using the immunoSEQ Assay, a bias-controlled multiplex PCR. Processing in the source paper ran as follows. The number of nucleated cells in each sample was estimated from the amplification of reference gene primers within the assay. Sequence reads were collapsed and filtered to measure the absolute abundance of every unique TCRbeta CDR3 rearrangement. For each sample, productive Simpson clonality was calculated as the square root of Simpson's diversity index across productive rearrangements. This is the immuneACCESS table as TCRdb keeps it, with only in-frame sequences that have V and J called. A part of the clones is gone; compared with another copy, unresolved V genes explain less than half, and the rest is unexplained. D and trimming come from the DNA, and the V and J calls and clone size come from that table. This sample holds hundreds of thousands of clones; about 85% were observed only once. The biggest ten clones account for under 9.5% of the sample.

Participants in the prospective study were enrolled through a virtual design, were aged about 18 to 100 years, and lived in under 25 United States geographic areas. To assign participants to cohorts, the prospective study relied on clinical history that participants themselves reported in a screening survey and a study questionnaire. ImmuneRACE Cohort 3 recovered participants were defined by two consecutive negative NP/OP PCR tests, healthcare professional clearance, or symptom resolution. In the prospective study, mobile phlebotomists collected whole blood, serum and a nasopharyngeal or oropharyngeal swab from each participant. Over a roughly two-month period, participants in the prospective study had the option of providing additional blood draws and questionnaires. Before DNA extraction, prospective study blood samples were shipped either frozen or at room temperature. The specimen was PBMCs or T cells enriched from blood (not recorded which). The sequence was collected from a woman aged 55-69 years who had recovered from COVID-19.

The CDR3: CASSQSDRDYTGELFF. At the DNA level, the sequence is TGCGCCAGCAGCCAATCCGACAGGGATTACACCGGGGAGCTGTTTTTT. The rearranged chain carries TRBV4-1 and TRBJ2-2; TRBD1 lines up with 7 middle nucleotides. From the germline V gene, CDR1 is MGHRA and CDR2 is YSYEKL. V loses 2 bases at its end and J loses 3 bases; junction bases beyond the gene matches: 6. Reading from cysteine to phenylalanine, the CDR3 counts 16 amino acids. Only CDR3 DNA is held: 48 bases, read in frame from base 1.